This T cell receptor beta chain was identified during a study of CD8 T cells in Susac syndrome. In blood CD8+ and CD4+ T cells, TCR beta underwent sequencing. After extraction with the RNeasy kit, roughly 0.5 to 1 ug of the RNA was reverse transcribed using random hexamers. Amplification of TCR beta CDR3 used immunoSEQ multiplex PCR across 54 Vbeta and 13 Jbeta. TCRdb analysed the immunoSEQ multiplex PCR reads with MiXCR anew, one entry per CDR3 protein. Of about 300,000 distinct CDR3 sequences listed, 85% are singletons. This clonotype is a singleton in its sample. Sequencing was performed on CD8+ T cells from PBMCs. The source of this sequence is a human donor with multiple sclerosis.

The CDR3 spells CASSIRGAAKNIQYF. Written as DNA, the CDR3 is TGTGCCAGTAGTATACGGGGGGCAGCCAAAAACATTCAGTACTTC. The V gene is TRBV19, the J gene TRBJ2-4; possibly TRBD2 for D (7 bases). CDR1 and CDR2 (germline): LNHDA, SQIVND (reference sequence). Trimming cost V 2 bases and J 0 bases, with 8 bases left between them. The CDR3 contains 15 residues. Full variable domain (remainder filled in from reference TRBV19 and TRBJ2-4): DGGITQSPKYLFRKEGQNVTLSCEQNLNHDAMYWYRQDPGQGLRLIYYSQIVNDFQKGDIAEGYSVSREKKESFPLTVTSAQKNPTAFYLCASSIRGAAKNIQYFGAGTRLSVL.